These 25 T cell receptor beta chains were sequenced from one sample in a study of radiotherapy plus CTLA-4 blockade in lung cancer. Repertoires were generated with immunoSEQ multiplex PCR, while TCRdb's copy carries only in-frame clones and drops some. The sample lists over 75,000 clones; roughly four fifths were seen once. Source: peripheral blood, taken from a patient treated with radiotherapy plus ipilimumab. The source of these receptors is a human donor with non-small cell lung cancer who had stable disease on radiotherapy plus ipilimumab.

This rearrangement joins TRBV18 to TRBJ2-7, with 7 bases fitting TRBD1. Germline V gene sequence: CDR1 KGHSH, CDR2 LQKENI. The CDR3 extends over 14 amino acids. J was trimmed by 2 bases and V by 3 bases; bases with no gene match: 4. In nucleotides, the CDR3 is TGTGCCAGCTCACCCGCCGGGACAGCCTACGAGCAGTACTTC. Amino acids: CASSPAGTAYEQYF. Filled out from reference TRBV18 and TRBJ2-7, the complete variable domain reads NAGVMQNPRHLVRRRGQEARLRCSPMKGHSHVYWYRQLPEEGLKFMVYLQKENIIDESGMPKERFSAEFPKEGPSILRIQQVVRGDSAAYFCASSPAGTAYEQYFGPGTRLTVT.

The V gene is TRBV1, the J gene TRBJ2-3; TRBD2 was called by the table and not checked on the DNA. TRBV1 is given as a pseudogene. The CDR3 is made up of 19 amino acids. CDR3 in amino acids: CTSSQERRLAGEGTDTQYF. In DNA, the CDR3 is TGCACCAGCAGCCAAGAACGCAGGCTAGCGGGAGAGGGTACAGATACGCAGTATTTT.

The chain combines TRBV25-1 with TRBJ2-2; 7 nucleotides match TRBD1. The CDR3 consists of 15 residues. In germline, CDR1 is MGHDK, CDR2 SYGVNS. Trimming cost V 6 bases and J 3 bases; bases outside gene matches: 7. This CDR3 is CASSVDRADTGELFF. DNA of the CDR3: TGTGCCAGCAGCGTCGACAGGGCGGACACCGGGGAGCTGTTTTTT.

This clone was detected only once. This sequence joins TRBV28 and TRBJ2-2, with a possible D match to TRBD2 (5 bases). The CDR3 has 13 amino acids. CDR1 is MDHEN and CDR2 is SYDVKM in the germline V gene. Between the trimmed V and J ends, which lost 6 bases and 5 bases, there was a span of 10 bases. The DNA of the CDR3 is TGTGCCAGCAGACCACTAGTAACCGGGGAGCTGTTTTTT. It encodes CASRPLVTGELFF.

This chain links TRBV9 with TRBJ2-5, with D perhaps being TRBD1 or TRBD2 (6 bases each). The CDR3 is made up of 16 amino acids. Germline lookup yields CDR1 SGDLS and CDR2 YYNGEE. Trimming cost V 4 bases and J 2 bases, with 18 bases left between them. CDR3 DNA: TGTGCCAGCAGCTCAAACGGGGGCGTCGTTCAAGAGACCCAGTACTTC. Translation: CASSSNGGVVQETQYF.

This chain connects TRBV11-2 to TRBJ1-2; TRBD1 matches 7 bases. The V and J ends lost 5 bases and 6 bases, in that order; junction bases with no gene match: 9. There are 14 residues in the CDR3. Germline CDR1 reads SGHAT; CDR2 reads FQNNGV. The CDR3 nucleotides are TGTGCCAGCAGCACCAGGGGGTTCGGCGATGGCTACACCTTC. Translating gives CASSTRGFGDGYTF.

This chain joins TRBV7-9 and TRBJ2-7; 9 nucleotides match TRBD1. Germline V gene data show CDR1 as SEHNR and CDR2 as FQNEAQ (reference sequence). V trimming: 2 bases; J trimming: 5 bases; junction bases outside the gene matches: 7. This CDR3 has 15 amino acids. The CDR3 protein is CASSLLLQGANEQYF. DNA of the CDR3: TGTGCCAGCAGCTTACTCCTACAGGGGGCCAACGAGCAGTACTTC.

The chain has TRBV19 and TRBJ1-1; no firm D call. This CDR3 comprises 14 residues. V was trimmed by 7 bases and J by 4 bases, leaving 16 bases between them. CDR1 LNHDA and CDR2 SQIVND come from the germline V gene (reference sequence). In DNA form, the CDR3 reads TGTGCCAGTACTGATCGACCCACAATCACTGAAGCTTTCTTT. This sequence encodes CASTDRPTITEAFF.

J is TRBJ2-6 and V is TRBV7-7, with 7 bases aligning to TRBD2. V lost 5 bases and J lost 1; bases outside the gene matches: 2. The CDR3 length is 15 residues. The germline V gene has CDR1 SSHAT and CDR2 FNYEAQ (reference sequence). CDR3 bases: TGTGCCAGCAGCCCCGGGGGGTCTGGGGCCAACGTCCTGACTTTC. Protein product: CASSPGGSGANVLTF. The whole variable domain, remainder taken from reference TRBV7-7 and TRBJ2-6, is GAGVSQSPRYKVTKRGQDVTLRCDPISSHATLYWYQQALGQGPEFLTYFNYEAQPDKSGLPSDRFSAERPEGSISTLTIQRTEQRDSAMYRCASSPGGSGANVLTFGAGSRLTVL.

The chain uses TRBV13 and TRBJ2-5, with TRBD1 as a possible D gene (8 bases). The CDR3 has 17 residues. The germline V gene encodes CDR1 PRHDT and CDR2 FYEKMQ (reference sequence). The V end lost 5 bases, the J end lost 5 bases, and 24 bases lay between the germline ends. In DNA, the CDR3 is TGTGCCAGCAGCCACAGGGGGGGGGCCCTCGATGGGGAGACCCAGTACTTC. Protein: CASSHRGGALDGETQYF.

CDR3 nucleotide sequence: TGTGCCAGTAGTGCCCGAGCCAAGCTGTTTTTT. Its protein product is CASSARAKLFF. J is TRBJ2-2 and V is TRBV19; no definite D call. Per germline, CDR1 LNHDA and CDR2 SQIVND (reference sequence). The CDR3 contains 11 residues. Trimming stripped 5 bases from V and 12 bases from J, with 10 bases between.

This clone was observed a few times. The rearrangement joins TRBV7-8 to TRBJ1-1; 7 positions match TRBD1. Germline lookup yields CDR1 SGHVS and CDR2 FQNEAQ. V dropped 6 bases and J dropped 0; count of bases not matched to a gene: 7. This CDR3 has 15 residues. CDR3: CASRSQQGLNTEAFF. The CDR3 DNA reads as TGTGCCAGCAGGAGCCAACAGGGGCTGAACACTGAAGCTTTCTTT. Full variable domain (rest looked up from reference TRBV7-8 and TRBJ1-1): GAGVSQSPRYKVAKRGQDVALRCDPISGHVSLFWYQQALGQGPEFLTYFQNEAQLDKSGLPSDRFFAERPEGSVSTLKIQRTQQEDSAVYLCASRSQQGLNTEAFFGQGTRLTVV.

This chain uses TRBV6-1 with TRBJ1-1; possibly TRBD1 for D (5 bases). The germline V gene has CDR1 MNHNS and CDR2 SASEGT. V lost 1 base to trimming and J lost 6 bases, with 15 bases between them. This CDR3 comprises 15 residues. CDR3 DNA: TGTGCCAGCAGTGAAGAGGGGTGGGGAGTTGCTGAAGCTTTCTTT. Its translation: CASSEEGWGVAEAFF.

The chain has TRBV6-5 and TRBJ1-3; D perhaps matches TRBD1 (5 bases). Trimming removed 2 bases from V and 0 bases from J, with 8 bases in between. This CDR3 is built from 15 residues. Germline V gives CDR1 MNHEY, CDR2 SVGAGI. The chain's CDR3 is CASSYEGISGNTIYF. Written as DNA, the CDR3 is TGTGCCAGCAGTTACGAGGGGATCTCTGGAAACACCATATATTTT.

This sequence joins TRBV5-1 and TRBJ2-3, with unresolved D. This CDR3 comprises 15 residues. Trimming cost V 0 bases and J 2 bases, with 10 bases left between them. Germline CDR1 SGHRS, CDR2 YFSETQ. The CDR3 region has the DNA TGCGCCAGCAGCTTGGAGGGTCCGGACACAGATACGCAGTATTTT. This translates into CASSLEGPDTDTQYF.

This clone was observed once. The V and J genes are TRBV27 and TRBJ1-6, with 7 bases identical to TRBD1. The CDR3 consists of 14 residues. The ends lost 6 bases at V and 5 bases at J; junction bases unmatched: 4. Germline assignment: CDR1 MNHEY and CDR2 SMNVEV (reference sequence). The CDR3 protein is CASRKDRDNSPLHF. In DNA form, the CDR3 reads TGTGCCAGCAGAAAAGACAGGGATAATTCACCCCTCCACTTT.

This chain links TRBV28 with TRBJ1-4; D may be TRBD1 (6 bases). Germline CDR1 and CDR2: MDHEN and SYDVKM. The CDR3 totals 13 residues. CDR3 amino acids: CASGAGANEKLFF. In DNA form, the CDR3 reads TGTGCTTCGGGGGCAGGGGCTAATGAAAAACTGTTTTTT. Full variable domain (outside the CDR3, taken from reference TRBV28 and TRBJ1-4): DVKVTQSSRYLVKRTGEKVFLECVQDMDHENMFWYRQDPGLGLRLIYFSYDVKMKEKGDIPEGYSVSREKKERFSLILESASTNQTSMYLCASGAGANEKLFFGSGTQLSVL.

The rearrangement links TRBV28 to TRBJ1-6; 11 bases match TRBD1. With V trimmed by 2 bases and J by 8 bases, 5 bases remained unmatched. Germline values: CDR1 MDHEN, CDR2 SYDVKM. The CDR3 covers 16 residues. CDR3 sequence reads: CASSLPDRGLDSPLHF. CDR3 nucleotides: TGTGCCAGCAGTTTACCGGACAGGGGGCTGGATTCACCCCTCCACTTT.

The rearrangement uses TRBV5-1 and TRBJ2-7; D may correspond to TRBD1 or TRBD2 (6 bases each). With 0 bases removed from V and 0 bases from J, the gap between germline ends came to 13 bases. CDR3 length: 16 residues. CDR1 is SGHRS, CDR2 YFSETQ, per germline. CDR3 amino acids: CASSLEGGHSSYEQYF. The CDR3 region has the DNA TGCGCCAGCAGCTTGGAGGGGGGACATAGCTCCTACGAGCAGTACTTC.

V usage is TRBV2 and J usage is TRBJ2-3, with TRBD2 matching 9 bases. This CDR3 contains 17 residues. V gave up 3 bases and J gave up 3 bases; unmatched junction bases: 10. Germline V lookup: CDR1 SNHLY, CDR2 FYNNEI. CDR3: CASSDPGAGLATDTQYF. CDR3 nucleotide sequence: TGTGCCAGCAGTGATCCCGGAGCCGGACTAGCGACAGATACGCAGTATTTT.

This chain links TRBV28 with TRBJ2-5; 9 bases are a match to TRBD1. The CDR3 spans 12 residues. Germline CDR1 is MDHEN and CDR2 is SYDVKM. V was clipped by 8 bases and J by 4 bases; unmatched bases: 2. The CDR3 DNA is TGTGCCAGCTGGGACAGGGTAGAGACCCAGTACTTC. Its translation is CASWDRVETQYF.

The genes are TRBV4-2 and TRBJ1-5; D not resolved. Germline lookup yields CDR1 LGHNA and CDR2 YNFKEQ. V lost 0 bases and J lost 4, with 13 bases in between. The length of the CDR3 is 16 residues. In nucleotides, the CDR3 is TGTGCCAGCAGCCAAGACACTTTAGTTGGGAATCAGCCCCAGCATTTT. Encoded protein: CASSQDTLVGNQPQHF.

This clone was seen a single time. CDR3 residues: CASSGTAEGGNTIYF. CDR3 nucleotide sequence: TGTGCCAGCAGCGGGACGGCTGAGGGTGGAAACACCATATATTTT. The chain has TRBV9 and TRBJ1-3; no definite D call. This CDR3 contains 15 residues. Germline V gene sequence: CDR1 SGDLS, CDR2 YYNGEE. V lost 3 bases, J lost 3 bases, and 13 bases lay in between.

This chain connects TRBV28 to TRBJ2-7; 12 positions match TRBD2. This CDR3 comprises 17 residues. V shed 5 bases and J 1 base; nucleotides not matched to a gene: 9. CDR1 is MDHEN, CDR2 SYDVKM, per germline. CDR3 amino acids: CASSTRTSGTTSYEQYF. CDR3 sequence (DNA): TGTGCCAGCAGTACCAGGACTAGCGGGACGACTTCCTACGAGCAGTACTTC.

The chain recombines TRBV10-3 with TRBJ2-7; D may be TRBD1 or TRBD2 (5 bases each). CDR3 length equals 16 residues. Germline V gene lookup returns CDR1 ENHRY and CDR2 SYGVKD. V was pared by 0 bases and J by 5 bases, with 17 bases between. The CDR3 DNA sequence: TGTGCCATCAGTGAGTCGCGGCCGGGGCGGAAAAACGAGCAGTACTTC. Translation gives CAISESRPGRKNEQYF.